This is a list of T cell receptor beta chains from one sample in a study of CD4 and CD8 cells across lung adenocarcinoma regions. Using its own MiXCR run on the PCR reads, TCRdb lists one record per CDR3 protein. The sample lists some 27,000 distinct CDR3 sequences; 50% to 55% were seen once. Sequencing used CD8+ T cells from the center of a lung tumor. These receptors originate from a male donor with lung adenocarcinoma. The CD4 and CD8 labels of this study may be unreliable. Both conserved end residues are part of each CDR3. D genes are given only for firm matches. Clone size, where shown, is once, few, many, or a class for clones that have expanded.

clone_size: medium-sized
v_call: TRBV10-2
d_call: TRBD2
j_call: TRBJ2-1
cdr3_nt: TGCGCCAGCAGTGCCGGGGGAGGGGGACTAGGGGGCAATGAGCAGTTCTTC
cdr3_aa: CASSAGGGGLGGNEQFF

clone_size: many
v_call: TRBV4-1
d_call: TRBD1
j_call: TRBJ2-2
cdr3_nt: TGCGCCAGCAGCCAATACGACAGGGCAAGGGCCGGGGAGCTGTTTTTT
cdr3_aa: CASSQYDRARAGELFF

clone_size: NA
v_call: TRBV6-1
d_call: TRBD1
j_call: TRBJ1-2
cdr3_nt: TGTGCCAGCAGGCCCGGGACAGGCTATGGCTACACCTTC
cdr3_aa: CASRPGTGYGYTF

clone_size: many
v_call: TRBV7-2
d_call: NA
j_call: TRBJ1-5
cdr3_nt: TGTGCCAGCAGCTTATACGGGGAACGTCAGCCCCAGCATTTT
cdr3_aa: CASSLYGERQPQHF

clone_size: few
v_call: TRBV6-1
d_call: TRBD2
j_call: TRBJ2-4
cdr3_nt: TGTGCCAGCAGACTAGCGGGAGGGCCAGATATTCAGTACTTC
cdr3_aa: CASRLAGGPDIQYF

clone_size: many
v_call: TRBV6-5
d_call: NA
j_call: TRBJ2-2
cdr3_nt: TGTGCCAGCAGTTACGGACGGACGAACACCGGGGAGCTGTTTTTT
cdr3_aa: CASSYGRTNTGELFF

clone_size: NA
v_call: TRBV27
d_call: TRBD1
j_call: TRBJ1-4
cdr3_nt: TGTGCCAGCAGTTTACAGGGGGCAACTAATGAAAAACTGTTTTTT
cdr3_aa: CASSLQGATNEKLFF

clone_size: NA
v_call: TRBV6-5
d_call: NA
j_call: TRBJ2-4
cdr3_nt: TGTGCTAGGAGTTACGGCAGCCGTGGGCTCGAGATTCAGTACTTC
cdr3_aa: CARSYGSRGLEIQYF

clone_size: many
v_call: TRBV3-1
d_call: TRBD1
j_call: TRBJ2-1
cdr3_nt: TGTGCCAGCAGCTTGCGGACAGGGGGCTGGGGTGAGCAGTTCTTC
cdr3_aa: CASSLRTGGWGEQFF

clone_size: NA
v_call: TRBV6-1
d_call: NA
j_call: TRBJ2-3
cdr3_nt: TGTGCGGGCAGTGGGAGTAGAGGGCCAGATACCCAGTATTTT
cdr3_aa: CAGSGSRGPDTQYF

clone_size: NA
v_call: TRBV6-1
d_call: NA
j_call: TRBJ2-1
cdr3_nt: TGTGCCAGCAGGGACAGGAATTATCTGGGGGGCAATGAGCAGTTCTTC
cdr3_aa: CASRDRNYLGGNEQFF

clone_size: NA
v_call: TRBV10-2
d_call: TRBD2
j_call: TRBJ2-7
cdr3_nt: TGCGCCAGCAGTGTGTCGGGAGGGCCTAGAGAGCAGTACTTC
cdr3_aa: CASSVSGGPREQYF

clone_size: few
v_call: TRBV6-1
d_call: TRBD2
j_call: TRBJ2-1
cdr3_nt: TGTGCCAGCAGTGCCGGACTAGCGGGAGTTTATGAGCAGTTCTTC
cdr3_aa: CASSAGLAGVYEQFF

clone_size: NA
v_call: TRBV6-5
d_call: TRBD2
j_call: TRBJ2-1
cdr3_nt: TGTGCCAGCAGTTCCAACCCCTTAGCGGGAGGGACTATCCACAATGAGCAGTTCTTC
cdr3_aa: CASSSNPLAGGTIHNEQFF

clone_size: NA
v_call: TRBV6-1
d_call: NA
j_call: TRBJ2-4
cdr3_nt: TGTGCCAGCAGGGGGGTTGGGGGCCGCGGCCAAGACACCCAGTACTTC
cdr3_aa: CASRGVGGRGQDTQYF

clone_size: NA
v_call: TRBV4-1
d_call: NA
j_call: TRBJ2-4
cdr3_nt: TGCGCCCGCGGCCCGGAGCTCGGAGCCAAAAATACTCAGTACTTC
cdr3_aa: CARGPELGAKNTQYF

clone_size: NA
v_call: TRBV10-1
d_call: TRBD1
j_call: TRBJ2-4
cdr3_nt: TGCGCCAGCGGGGACAGGCGGCGGGCCACAGATACGCAGTACTTC
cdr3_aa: CASGDRRRATDTQYF

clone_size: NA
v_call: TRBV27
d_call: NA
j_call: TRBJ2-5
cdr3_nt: TGTGCCAGCAGTTTAGCGCGGATCGGGATAGGGGACCCAGAGACCCAGTATTTC
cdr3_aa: CASSLARIGIGDPETQYF

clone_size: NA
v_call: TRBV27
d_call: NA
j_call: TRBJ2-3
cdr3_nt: TGTGCCATGGGTTTCGAGGGGCCGAGCACAGAGACGCAGTTTTTT
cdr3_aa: CAMGFEGPSTETQFF

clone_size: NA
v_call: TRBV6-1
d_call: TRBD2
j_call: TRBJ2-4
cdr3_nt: TGTGCCAGCAGACTAGCGGGAGCCAAAAACATTCAGTATTTC
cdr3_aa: CASRLAGAKNIQYF

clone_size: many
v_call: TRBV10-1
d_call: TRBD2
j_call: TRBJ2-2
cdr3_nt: TGCGCCAGCAGTGTGACACTAGCGGGAGGGCCGCCGTACACCGGGGAGCTGTTTTTT
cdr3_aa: CASSVTLAGGPPYTGELFF

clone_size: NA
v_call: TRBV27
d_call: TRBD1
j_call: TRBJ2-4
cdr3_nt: TGTGCCAGGAGCCCAGGGGGTCGTGACAAAGAGACTCAGTACTTC
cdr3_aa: CARSPGGRDKETQYF

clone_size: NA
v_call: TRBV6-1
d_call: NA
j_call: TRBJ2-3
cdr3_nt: TGTGCCAGCGGGGACCAGGACACAGATACCCAGTACTTT
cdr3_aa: CASGDQDTDTQYF

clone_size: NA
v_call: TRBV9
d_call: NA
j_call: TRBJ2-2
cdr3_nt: TGTGCCAGCAGCGAACGAGGCATCCCGGGATTCCGCGCCGGGGAGCTGTTTTTT
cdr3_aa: CASSERGIPGFRAGELFF

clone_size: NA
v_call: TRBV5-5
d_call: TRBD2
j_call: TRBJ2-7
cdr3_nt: TGTGCCAGCACCCGGGGGGGGCAGCCGAACTACGAGCAGTACTTC
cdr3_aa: CASTRGGQPNYEQYF

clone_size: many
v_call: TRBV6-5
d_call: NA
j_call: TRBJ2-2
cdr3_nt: TGTGCCGGAGAGACAGAAGCCACCGGGGAGCTGTTTTTT
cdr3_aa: CAGETEATGELFF